The 5 T cell receptor beta chains listed next were all sequenced from one sample in a study of cytomegalovirus exposure and HLA in healthy donors. Both 60 Vbeta primers and 13 Jbeta primers went into the PCR. This table comes from immunoSEQ multiplex PCR, and its TCRdb copy is limited to in-frame clones, with some not included. The sample has 100,000 to 150,000 clones, approximately 78% seen once. The sequencing input was PBMCs. All receptors come from a man aged 25 to 40 in good health and CMV-seropositive.

The chain uses TRBV15 and TRBJ1-1; D remains unclear. CDR3 length equals 14 residues. V dropped 0 bases and J dropped 8 bases, with 13 bases sitting between them. Germline V gives CDR1 LNHNV, CDR2 YYDKDF (reference sequence). The CDR3 coding sequence is TGTGCCACCAGCAGAGATTTGCGGGGAATCGAAGCTTTCTTT. Its translation: CATSRDLRGIEAFF.

This chain uses TRBV2 with TRBJ1-1; no definite D call. Looked up from germline, CDR1 is SNHLY and CDR2 is FYNNEI. The length of the CDR3 is 15 residues. V lost 7 bases, J lost 0 bases, and 15 bases lay in between. The DNA for the CDR3 is TGTGCCAGCACCCGAGGGTGGTCACTGAACACTGAAGCTTTCTTT. Translated, it gives CASTRGWSLNTEAFF.

The gene calls are TRBV7-8 and TRBJ2-3, with a weak D call TRBD2 (6 bases). Trimming removed 2 bases at V and 0 bases at J, with 12 bases between. Germline lookup yields CDR1 SGHVS and CDR2 FQNEAQ. The CDR3 has 16 residues. The chain's CDR3 is CASSLRAGSSTDTQYF. The CDR3 DNA sequence: TGTGCCAGCAGCTTACGGGCGGGGTCTAGCACAGATACGCAGTATTTT.

This clone was counted a few times. The chain has TRBV4-2 and TRBJ2-3; no clear D gene. In germline, CDR1 is LGHNA, CDR2 YNFKEQ. With 0 bases removed from V and 2 bases from J, the gap between germline ends came to 9 bases. This CDR3 comprises 15 residues. The CDR3 DNA follows: TGTGCCAGCAGCCAAGAGGGCAGGAACACAGATACGCAGTATTTT. Translating it yields CASSQEGRNTDTQYF.

V and J are TRBV6-5 and TRBJ1-2, with TRBD1 as a possible D gene (5 bases). The CDR3 sequence is 13 residues long. V was trimmed by 5 bases and J by 3 bases, leaving 10 bases between them. Germline CDR1 reads MNHEY; CDR2 reads SVGAGI. In nucleotides, the CDR3 is TGTGCCAGCAGTAACCAGGGCTACTATGGCTACACCTTC. It yields the protein CASSNQGYYGYTF.